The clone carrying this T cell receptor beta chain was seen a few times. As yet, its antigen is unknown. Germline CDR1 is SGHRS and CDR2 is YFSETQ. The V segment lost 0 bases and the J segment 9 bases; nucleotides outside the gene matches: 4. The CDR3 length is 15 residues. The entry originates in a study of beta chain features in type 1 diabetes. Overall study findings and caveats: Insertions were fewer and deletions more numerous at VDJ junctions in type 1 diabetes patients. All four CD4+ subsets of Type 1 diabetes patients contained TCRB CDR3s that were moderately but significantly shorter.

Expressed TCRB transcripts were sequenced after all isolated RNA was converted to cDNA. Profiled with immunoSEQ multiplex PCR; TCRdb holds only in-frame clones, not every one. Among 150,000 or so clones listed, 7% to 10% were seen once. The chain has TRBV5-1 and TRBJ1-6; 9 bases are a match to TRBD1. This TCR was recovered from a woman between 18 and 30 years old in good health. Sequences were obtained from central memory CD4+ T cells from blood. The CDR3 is CASSLAGQGLSPLHF. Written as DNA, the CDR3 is TGCGCCAGCAGCTTGGCGGGACAGGGACTTTCACCCCTCCACTTT.